Listed below are T cell receptor beta chains from one sample, sequenced in a study of long-term antiretroviral therapy in people with HIV. Libraries were prepared by immunoSEQ multiplex PCR; TCRdb keeps only in-frame clonotypes and omits some of them. This table has just over 20,000 clones, 79% appearing once. Specimen: unsorted PBMCs, collected 4.1 years after starting antiretroviral therapy. These receptors all come from a woman in her 40s with HIV. CDR3s include the opening cysteine and the closing phenylalanine or tryptophan. The D gene is left open where the match is weak. A row's size may be missing; if present it is once, few, many or a size class.

D	size	length	V	J	CDR3	DNA
.	.	16	TRBV7-9	TRBJ1-5	CASSLGAGEGNQPQHF	TGTGCCAGCAGCTTAGGGGCTGGGGAAGGTAATCAGCCCCAGCATTTT
TRBD1	.	23	TRBV5-1	TRBJ2-1	CASSLYLRATGTGGSGPYNEQFF	TGCGCCAGCAGCTTGTACTTAAGGGCAACCGGGACAGGGGGCTCGGGCCCCTACAATGAGCAGTTCTTC
.	few	14	TRBV4-1	TRBJ1-1	CASSQVQVNTEAFF	TGCGCCAGCAGCCAGGTACAGGTGAACACTGAAGCTTTCTTT
.	.	12	TRBV27	TRBJ1-5	CASSFPGRPQHF	TGTGCCAGCAGTTTCCCCGGAAGACCCCAGCATTTT
.	.	14	TRBV11-3	TRBJ1-2	CASSLEFNGEGYTF	TGTGCCAGCAGCTTGGAGTTTAACGGGGAAGGCTACACCTTC
.	.	13	TRBV29-1	TRBJ2-5	CSVGWGVSETQYF	TGCAGCGTTGGTTGGGGCGTTTCGGAGACCCAGTACTTC
TRBD2	few	16	TRBV11-2	TRBJ2-7	CASSRGTSGAGYEQYF	TGTGCCAGCAGCAGGGGGACTAGCGGGGCGGGATACGAGCAGTACTTC
.	.	13	TRBV7-6	TRBJ1-2	CASSPGDGYGYTF	TGTGCCAGCAGCCCCGGTGACGGGTATGGCTACACCTTC
.	.	11	TRBV6-6	TRBJ1-5	CASRVNQPQHF	TGTGCCAGTAGGGTGAATCAGCCCCAGCATTTT
TRBD2	once	15	TRBV6-1	TRBJ2-2	CASRKLAGNTGELFF	TGTGCCAGCAGAAAACTAGCGGGGAACACCGGGGAGCTGTTTTTT
.	.	14	TRBV19	TRBJ2-1	CASSIAGYYNEQFF	TGTGCCAGTAGTATAGCGGGGTACTACAATGAGCAGTTCTTC
.	.	15	TRBV7-9	TRBJ2-7	CASSLGAQGSYEQYF	TGTGCCAGCAGCTTAGGGGCTCAGGGTTCCTACGAGCAGTACTTC
TRBD2	.	16	TRBV9	TRBJ2-2	CASSVGGGGATGELFF	TGTGCCAGCAGCGTAGGAGGCGGGGGGGCCACCGGGGAGCTGTTTTTT
TRBD1	once	15	TRBV7-2	TRBJ1-2	CASSPRDRAGYGYTF	TGTGCCAGCAGCCCCCGGGACAGGGCCGGGTATGGCTACACCTTC
.	.	17	TRBV27	TRBJ1-2	CASSLSIAAGTAYGYTF	TGTGCCAGCAGTTTATCGATCGCAGCCGGGACGGCGTATGGCTACACCTTC
TRBD2	.	14	TRBV6-6	TRBJ2-1	CASRGLAVYNEQFF	TGTGCCAGCAGGGGTCTAGCGGTCTACAATGAGCAGTTCTTC
TRBD2	.	15	TRBV19	TRBJ2-1	CASSITSGTRDEQFF	TGTGCCAGTAGTATAACTAGCGGGACAAGGGATGAGCAGTTCTTC
.	once	12	TRBV18	TRBJ1-4	CASSRSTEKLFF	TGTGCCAGCTCACGGAGTACCGAAAAACTGTTTTTT
TRBD2	once	17	TRBV27	TRBJ2-1	CASRGTIAGGSYNEQFF	TGTGCCAGCAGGGGAACTATCGCGGGGGGCTCCTACAATGAGCAGTTCTTC
.	once	16	TRBV7-8	TRBJ1-4	CASSFGHGNTIEKLFF	TGTGCCAGCAGTTTCGGACATGGGAATACGATTGAAAAACTGTTTTTT
TRBD2	.	15	TRBV7-9	TRBJ2-7	CASSLVDAGGDEQYF	TGTGCCAGCAGCTTAGTAGATGCGGGAGGGGACGAGCAGTACTTC
.	.	13	TRBV19	TRBJ1-1	CASSGTGIGEAFF	TGTGCCAGTAGCGGAACAGGGATCGGAGAAGCTTTCTTT
.	.	13	TRBV6-5	TRBJ1-2	CASSYTANYGYTF	TGTGCCAGCAGTTACACAGCTAACTATGGCTACACCTTC
.	.	14	TRBV5-6	TRBJ1-1	CASSFVGTNTEAFF	TGTGCCAGCAGCTTTGTCGGAACGAACACTGAAGCTTTCTTT
.	.	14	TRBV7-9	TRBJ2-2	CASSLGLLAGELFF	TGTGCCAGCAGCTTAGGCCTGCTCGCCGGGGAGCTGTTTTTT
.	.	15	TRBV19	TRBJ2-7	CASSQGNEGSYEQYF	TGTGCCAGTAGCCAGGGAAATGAGGGCTCCTACGAGCAGTACTTC
TRBD2	medium-sized	14	TRBV2	TRBJ2-7	CASIGRGSSYEQYF	TGTGCCAGCATTGGGCGGGGGAGCTCCTACGAGCAGTACTTC
.	.	14	TRBV29-1	TRBJ2-7	CSVGGVTATYEQYF	TGCAGCGTTGGAGGGGTTACAGCGACCTACGAGCAGTACTTC
.	.	15	TRBV9	TRBJ2-1	CASSVAGRTGYEQFF	TGTGCCAGCAGCGTAGCGGGGAGGACGGGATATGAGCAGTTCTTC
.	.	14	TRBV25-1	TRBJ2-2	CASMRGSNTGELFF	TGTGCCAGCATGAGGGGATCGAACACCGGGGAGCTGTTTTTT
.	.	15	TRBV11-2	TRBJ1-4	CASSSDDRYNEKLFF	TGTGCCAGCAGCTCGGACGACAGGTACAATGAAAAACTGTTTTTT
TRBD2	few	15	TRBV11-2	TRBJ2-1	CASSIGLADYNEQFF	TGTGCCAGCAGCATTGGACTAGCGGACTACAATGAGCAGTTCTTC
.	.	17	TRBV18	TRBJ1-1	CASSPRELAGVGTEAFF	TGTGCCAGCTCACCACGGGAATTAGCTGGAGTCGGCACTGAAGCTTTCTTT
.	once	15	TRBV4-1	TRBJ2-3	CASSQFLRATDTQYF	TGCGCCAGCAGTCAGTTTTTACGGGCCACAGATACGCAGTATTTT
TRBD1	.	11	TRBV6-1	TRBJ1-2	CASGRGIGYTF	TGTGCCAGCGGCAGGGGGATTGGCTACACCTTC
.	few	20	TRBV21-1	TRBJ2-1	CASSKEPAGGVQESYNEQFF	TGTGCCAGCAGCAAAGAGCCAGCGGGAGGGGTTCAGGAGTCCTACAATGAGCAGTTCTTC
.	.	15	TRBV4-3	TRBJ2-2	CASSQEEGGAGELFF	TGCGCCAGCAGCCAAGAAGAGGGGGGGGCCGGGGAGCTGTTTTTT
TRBD2	.	17	TRBV11-2	TRBJ2-4	CASSSGTSGLAKNIQYF	TGTGCCAGCAGCTCTGGGACTAGCGGGCTAGCCAAAAACATTCAGTACTTC
.	.	15	TRBV7-9	TRBJ2-7	CASSPSTVSAYEQYF	TGTGCCAGCAGCCCGTCCACAGTTAGCGCGTACGAGCAGTACTTC
.	.	15	TRBV5-4	TRBJ1-1	CASSLAQQSNTEAFF	TGTGCCAGCAGCTTGGCTCAGCAGTCGAACACTGAAGCTTTCTTT
TRBD1	.	13	TRBV27	TRBJ1-1	CASSLDRGTEAFF	TGTGCCAGCAGTTTAGACAGGGGCACTGAAGCTTTCTTT
.	.	17	TRBV4-3	TRBJ2-1	CASSQDLGGGGNNEQFF	TGCGCCAGCAGCCAAGATCTAGGAGGGGGGGGAAACAATGAGCAGTTCTTC
.	few	14	TRBV2	TRBJ2-7	CASGSGGSGLEQYF	TGTGCCAGCGGTTCAGGGGGGTCTGGTCTCGAGCAGTACTTC
.	.	16	TRBV6-5	TRBJ1-1	CASSYGAGFMNTEAFF	TGTGCCAGCAGTTACGGGGCGGGGTTCATGAACACTGAAGCTTTCTTT
.	.	13	TRBV4-3	TRBJ1-3	CASSQDVGNTIYF	TGCGCCAGCAGCCAAGATGTGGGAAACACCATATATTTT
.	.	15	TRBV5-5	TRBJ1-1	CASSSQTGAGTEAFF	TGTGCCAGCAGCTCTCAAACGGGGGCTGGGACTGAAGCTTTCTTT